The T cell receptor (beta chain) under discussion was sequenced for a study of T-cell memory formation after mild COVID-19. TCRdb reanalysed the 5' RACE reads using MiXCR and keeps one entry per CDR3 protein. The repertoire holds roughly 580,000 distinct CDR3 sequences, about 20% seen once, with 9.5% to 15% in the top ten. This clonotype turned up a few times. Its specificity is unknown. Points from the study as a whole: Clones contracting over day 15 to 85 were CD4/CD8 balanced, with later expanders leaning CD4+. Shrinking CD4+ clones were chiefly CM and EM; CD8+ ones were chiefly EMRA. There were some responding clones in pre-infection memory, which suggested that cross-reactive memory had joined.

V lost 5 bases, J lost 4 bases, and 9 bases stayed unmatched. Per germline, CDR1 SGHTA and CDR2 FQGTGA. The length of the CDR3 is 15 residues. The genes are TRBV7-3 and TRBJ1-2; 8 nucleotides align to TRBD1. Sample: PBMCs or a T cell subset sorted from them (not recorded which). The clonotype originates from an adult woman who had mild COVID-19 (a few samples of this study predate the infection). Cell type and time point are not known. The CDR3 protein is CASSLGSGQGYGYTF. The CDR3 nucleotides are TGTGCCAGCAGCCTAGGTTCTGGACAGGGCTATGGCTACACCTTC.